This T cell receptor (beta chain) is drawn from a study of T-cell memory formation after mild COVID-19. About the research overall: The two donors had largely donor-specific TCR clusters. Study observations and caveats: Pre-infection memory harbored some responding clones, suggesting cross-reactive memory joined. Second-wave clones that peaked on day 37 lacked confirmed SARS-CoV-2 specificity.

TCR alpha and TCR beta cDNA libraries carrying sample barcodes and UMIs came from 5'RACE with constant-segment primers. MiXCR, run by TCRdb on the 5' RACE reads, gives a single entry per CDR3 protein. The sample includes 300,000 to 400,000 distinct CDR3 sequences, around an eighth of them seen just once. The CDR3 covers 18 residues. Trimming shortened V by 1 base and J by 0 bases, and 16 bases separated the two germline ends. CDR1 and CDR2 from the germline V gene are MGHRA and YSYEKL. A remark on this clonotype: Its cognate antigen is unknown.

The sample was PBMCs or a T cell subset sorted from them (not recorded which). The origin of this receptor is a man younger than 30 who had mild COVID-19 (a few samples of this study predate the infection). Cell type and time point are not known. The rearrangement joins TRBV4-1 to TRBJ1-5; D is perhaps TRBD1 (5 bases). The DNA of the CDR3 is TGCGCCAGCAGCCAAGTGTGGTTACAGGCTATTAGCAATCAGCCCCAGCATTTT. As protein: CASSQVWLQAISNQPQHF.